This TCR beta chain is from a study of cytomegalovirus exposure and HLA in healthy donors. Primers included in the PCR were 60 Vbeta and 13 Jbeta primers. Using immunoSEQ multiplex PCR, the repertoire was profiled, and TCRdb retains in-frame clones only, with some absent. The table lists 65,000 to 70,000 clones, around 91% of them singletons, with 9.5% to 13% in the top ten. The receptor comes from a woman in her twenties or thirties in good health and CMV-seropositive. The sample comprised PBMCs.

CDR3 region: CASSLVQGNAKNIQYF. As DNA, the CDR3 is TGTGCCAGCAGCTTGGTTCAGGGTAATGCCAAAAACATTCAGTACTTC. The chain couples TRBV5-4 to TRBJ2-4; tentatively, D is TRBD1 (5 bases). CDR1 is SGHNT, CDR2 YYREEE, per germline (reference sequence). Trimming pared 0 bases from V and 1 base from J, leaving 11 bases between. The CDR3 loop spans 16 amino acids.